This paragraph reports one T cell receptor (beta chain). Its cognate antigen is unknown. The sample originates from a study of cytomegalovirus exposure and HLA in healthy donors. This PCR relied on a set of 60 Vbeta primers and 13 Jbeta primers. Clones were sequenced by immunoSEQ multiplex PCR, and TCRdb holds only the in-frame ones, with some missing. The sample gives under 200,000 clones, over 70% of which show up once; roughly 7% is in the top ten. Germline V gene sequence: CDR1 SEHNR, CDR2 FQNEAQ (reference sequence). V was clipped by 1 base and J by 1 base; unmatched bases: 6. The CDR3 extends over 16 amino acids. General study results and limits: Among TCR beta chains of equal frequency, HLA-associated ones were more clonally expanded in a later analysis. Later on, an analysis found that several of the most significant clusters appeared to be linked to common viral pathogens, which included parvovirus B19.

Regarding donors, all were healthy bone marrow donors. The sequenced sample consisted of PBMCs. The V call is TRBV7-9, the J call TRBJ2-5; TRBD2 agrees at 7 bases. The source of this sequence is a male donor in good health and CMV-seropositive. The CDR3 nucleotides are TGTGCCAGCAGCTTAGGGGGCGGGGGACCCCAAGAGACCCAGTACTTC. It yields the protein CASSLGGGGPQETQYF.